The TCR beta chain under discussion was sequenced for a study of blood T cell repertoires in COVID-19. Study-wide context: Sites in the United States, Italy and Spain provided acute and convalescent COVID-19 samples. T cells, B-cell-depleted T cells, or PBMCs supplied cDNA or gDNA.

Source study methods: Using reference gene primer amplification, nucleated cell counts were estimated. Sequencing used immunoSEQ multiplex PCR; TCRdb keeps in-frame clones, though not all of them. D and trimming come from the DNA, and the V and J calls and clone size come from that table. The table has around 200,000 clones, about four fifths seen once; the top ten hold under 3.5%. V lost 4 bases and J lost 7; bases outside the gene matches: 3. The CDR3 has 13 residues. Germline CDR1 is MNHEY and CDR2 is SVGEGT. The rearrangement uses TRBV6-2 or TRBV6-3 and TRBJ1-5; 8 positions agree with TRBD1. This clonotype was sampled from a middle-aged man with active or convalescent COVID-19. Input material: peripheral blood. DNA for the CDR3: TGTGCCAGCAGTTTCGACAGGGGACAGCCCCAGCATTTT. Translating gives CASSFDRGQPQHF.